This T cell receptor (beta chain) was sequenced in a study of OX40 agonist ivuxolimab in advanced cancers. Across the whole study: Age averaged around 58 years (range roughly 23 to 80), and 82.7% were male. Notes on the study in general: More expanded clones were seen, on average, in CD8+ T cells than in CD4+. CD4+ and CD8+ T cells in blood underwent clonal expansion by week 6 at 0.1 to 3.0 mg/kg.

The germline CDR1 and CDR2 sequences are SGDLS and YYNGEE. This CDR3 spans 12 amino acids. In the case of this clone: No antigen is known for it. One end of the junction varies from germline; a read error may be responsible.

Here immunoSEQ multiplex PCR was the method, and the copy in TCRdb shows in-frame clones only, minus some. Of approximately 68,000 clones listed, 85% to 90% were seen once; the top ten hold under 1%. This receptor was identified in an adult with an advanced solid tumor such as melanoma, head and neck, liver or kidney cancer. The chain carries TRBV9 and TRBJ1-2; D is unresolved. Specimen: CD4+ or CD8+ T cells sorted from blood, collected in a trial of the OX40 agonist ivuxolimab. CDR3 coding DNA: TGTGCCAGCAGCGTAAATTCCGGTGCTTATTTCTTC. Translating gives CASSVNSGAYFF. Filled out from reference TRBV9 and TRBJ1-2, the complete variable domain reads DSGVTQTPKHLITATGQRVTLRCSPRSGDLSVYWYQQSLDQGLQFLIQYYNGEERAKGNILERFSAQQFPDLHSELNLSSLELGDSALYFCASSVNSGAYFFGSGTRLTVV.